This T cell receptor beta chain derives from a study of blood T cell repertoires in COVID-19. Among Cohort 3 donors, those recovered had two negative PCRs, clearance, or symptom resolution. The CDR3 runs 16 residues. The V gene's germline CDR1 is SGHDN and CDR2 FVKESK. Trimming at V came to 0 bases and at J to 6 bases, leaving 3 bases not matched to a gene. Profiling relied on immunoSEQ multiplex PCR, and the TCRdb table lists in-frame clones only, not all of them. The sample consists of approximately 270,000 clones, 85% to 90% of them appearing once. Sequenced: PBMCs or T cells enriched from blood (not recorded which). The chain employs TRBV14 and TRBJ2-7, with 15 bases matching TRBD2. The sequence was obtained from a man aged 40-50 years who had recovered from COVID-19. Written as DNA, the CDR3 is TGTGCCAGCAGCCAAGAGCGGACTAGCGGGGGGGTCGAGCAGTACTTC. Amino acids: CASSQERTSGGVEQYF.